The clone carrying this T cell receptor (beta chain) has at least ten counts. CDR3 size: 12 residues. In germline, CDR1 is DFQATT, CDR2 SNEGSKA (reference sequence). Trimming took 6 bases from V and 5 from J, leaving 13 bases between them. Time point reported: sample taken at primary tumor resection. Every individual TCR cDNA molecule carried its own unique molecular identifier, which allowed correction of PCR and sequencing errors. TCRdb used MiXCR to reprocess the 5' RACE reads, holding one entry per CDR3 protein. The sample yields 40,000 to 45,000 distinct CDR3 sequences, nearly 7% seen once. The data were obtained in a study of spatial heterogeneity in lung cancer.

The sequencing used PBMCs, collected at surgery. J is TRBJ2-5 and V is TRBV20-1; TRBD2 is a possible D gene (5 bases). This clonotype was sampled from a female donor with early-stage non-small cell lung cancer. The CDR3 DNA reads TGCAGTGCGAAGCGGCGCGGGGAGACCCAGTACTTC. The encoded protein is CSAKRRGETQYF.